This T cell receptor (beta chain) is drawn from a study of control samples from healthy donors and cancer patients. Profiling relied on immunoSEQ multiplex PCR, and the TCRdb table lists in-frame clones only, not all of them. The data contain some 79,000 clones, approximately 93% of them singletons. The V gene end was trimmed by 2 bases and the J gene end by 9 bases; junction bases not matched to a gene: 6. The germline gives CDR1 SGHRS, CDR2 YFSETQ. The length of the CDR3 is 14 residues. The count of this clone is one. The source is a woman between 40 and 55 years old with lung cancer. The V and J genes are TRBV5-1 and TRBJ2-1, with 9 bases matching TRBD2. Source material: PBMCs. CDR3 sequence: CASSFRGGEGEQFF. CDR3 nucleotides: TGCGCCAGCAGCTTTCGCGGGGGGGAAGGTGAGCAGTTCTTC.